This TCR beta chain derives from a study of T-cell memory formation after mild COVID-19. Looking at the study overall: Largely donor-specific sequence clusters came from a couple of donors.

TCRdb used MiXCR to reprocess the 5' RACE reads, holding one entry per CDR3 protein. Among about 320,000 distinct CDR3 sequences listed, 13% to 15% were seen once. Regarding this clonotype: Its antigen is unidentified.

The study, taken as a whole, reports: Clones that got smaller from day 15 to 85 had even CD4/CD8, while clones growing later tipped toward CD4+. For contracting clones, CD4+ ones sat mainly in CM and EM, CD8+ in EMRA.

Sequencing was performed on PBMCs or a T cell subset sorted from them (not recorded which). This TCR was sampled from a man between 18 and 29 years old who had mild COVID-19 (a few samples of this study predate the infection). Cell type and time point are not known.

DNA for the CDR3: TGTGCCAGCAGTTACACAGGGCTGGTTGAGCAGTTCTTC. It translates to CASSYTGLVEQFF. This chain joins TRBV6-5 and TRBJ2-1; D is possibly TRBD1 (6 bases). Germline V gene sequence: CDR1 MNHEY, CDR2 SVGAGI. CDR3 size: 13 residues. Between the trimmed V and J ends, which lost 2 bases and 9 bases, there was a span of 11 bases.